This T cell receptor beta chain appears in the sequencing data of a study of shared clonotypes between healthy human individuals. Whole-study results and caveats: Generally, naive subsets came out with larger estimated richness than memory subsets. The generation probabilities recorded for non-shared clonotypes fell below those of clonotypes shared by all four donors.

In the sorted-subset replicate PCRs, 150 to 250 ng DNA, 25,000 to 35,000 T cell genomes, was used. Data came from immunoSEQ multiplex PCR; TCRdb stores just in-frame clones and leaves some out. The table lists 2,100,000 or so clones, 90% to 96% of them singletons. Of note for this clone: Its antigen is still unknown.

The CDR3 is 14 residues long. In germline, CDR1 is ENHRY, CDR2 SYGVKD. J was trimmed by 4 bases and V by 3 bases; bases with no gene match: 2. The chain employs TRBV10-3 and TRBJ2-2, with 7 nucleotides matching TRBD1. What was sequenced was naive CD4+ T cells sorted from blood. The subset is: CD45RA+ positively selected. The sequence was collected from a man aged 18-30 years in good health. The CDR3, as DNA: TGTGCCATCAGTGACGGGACAGCCACCGGGGAGCTGTTTTTT. Translation gives CAISDGTATGELFF.